Each of the 30 T cell receptor beta chains below was sequenced from the same sample in a study of human T cells and chemical hapten exposure. TCRdb recomputed calls from the RACE reads with MiXCR, one row per CDR3 protein. The profile shows 25,000 to 35,000 distinct CDR3 sequences, 7.4% of them singletons. The time point is: healthy volunteer bleed at 2 weeks. Total RNA extraction was carried out from unfractionated whole blood. Input material: whole blood. Receptors were obtained from a human donor in good health. Some clones in this sample may be carry-over from other donors' samples.

J is TRBJ1-6 and V is TRBV6-1, with no clear D. Germline V lookup: CDR1 MNHNS, CDR2 SASEGT. CDR3 size: 13 residues. V was trimmed by 2 bases and J by 9 bases, leaving 8 bases between them. CDR3 DNA: TGTGCCAGCAGTGAACATCGGGTTTCACCCCTCCACTTT. Amino acid sequence: CASSEHRVSPLHF.

This clonotype has just a few counts. At one boundary the junction diverges from the germline segment, which might be a read error. This chain links TRBV7-2 with TRBJ2-5; TRBD1 or TRBD2 may be the D gene (5 bases each). Germline CDR1 is SGHTA and CDR2 is FQGNSA. This CDR3 has 14 amino acids. CDR3 residues: CASSPPGPQGTQYF. The CDR3 DNA reads as TGTGCCAGCAGCCCCCCGGGACCCCAAGGGACCCAGTACTTC. Full variable domain (rest looked up from reference TRBV7-2 and TRBJ2-5): GAGVSQSPSNKVTEKGKDVELRCDPISGHTALYWYRQSLGQGLEFLIYFQGNSAPDKSGLPSDRFSAERTGGSVSTLTIQRTQQEDSAVYLCASSPPGPQGTQYFGPGTRLLVL.

This clonotype was picked up a small number of times. This rearrangement joins TRBV29-1 to TRBJ2-2; unclear D gene. The CDR3 is made up of 13 amino acids. Germline lookup yields CDR1 SQVTM and CDR2 ANQGSEA. Trimming took 2 bases from V and 7 from J, leaving 11 bases between them. The DNA of the CDR3 is TGCAGCGTTGAACGTAAGGGCAACGGGGAGCTGTTTTTT. It yields the protein CSVERKGNGELFF.

Details on this clonotype: A much larger clonotype is one base distant, so this may be a read error. This CDR3 is CASSPGRAWETQYF. CDR3 DNA sequence: TGTGCCAGCAGCCCGGGGAGGGCTTGGGAGACCCAGTACTTC. The gene calls are TRBV7-2 and TRBJ2-5, with 7 nucleotides matching TRBD2. This CDR3 has 14 amino acids. Germline V lookup: CDR1 SGHTA, CDR2 FQGNSA. V gave up 5 bases and J gave up 5 bases; unmatched junction bases: 8.

This clonotype was observed a few times. The rearrangement uses TRBV18 and TRBJ2-7; 10 positions match TRBD1. J gave up 6 bases and V 3 bases, and 8 bases lay outside the gene matches. The germline CDR1 and CDR2 sequences are KGHSH and LQKENI. The CDR3 runs to 15 residues. The CDR3: CASSPGTGVVGEQYF. Here the CDR3 DNA reads TGTGCCAGCTCACCCGGGACAGGGGTCGTAGGCGAGCAGTACTTC.

This clonotype was seen ten or more times. V and J are TRBV3-1 and TRBJ1-1; D unresolved. V lost 0 bases, J lost 6 bases, and 8 bases lay in between. Germline lookup yields CDR1 LGHDT and CDR2 YNNKEL (reference sequence). This CDR3 has 13 amino acids. CDR3 DNA sequence: TGTGCCAGCAGCCAAGACGGGCGGTCTGAAGCTTTCTTT. This gives the protein CASSQDGRSEAFF.

This clonotype was detected ten times or more. This chain uses TRBV5-1 with TRBJ2-7, with 11 positions matching TRBD2. V shed 0 bases and J 5 bases; nucleotides not matched to a gene: 1. The CDR3 has 14 amino acids. Germline CDR1 SGHRS, CDR2 YFSETQ. DNA for the CDR3: TGCGCCAGCAGCTTGGATAGCGGGGGGGACGAGCAGTACTTC. This gives the protein CASSLDSGGDEQYF.

This clonotype was seen many times. This chain links TRBV5-1 with TRBJ2-2, with D tentatively TRBD2 (6 bases). Trimming removed 0 bases at V and 7 bases at J, with 13 bases between. Germline CDR1 SGHRS, CDR2 YFSETQ. This CDR3 contains 15 residues. CDR3 bases: TGCGCCAGCAGCTTGGAGCCGGGAGCGGGCGGGGAGCTGTTTTTT. As protein: CASSLEPGAGGELFF.

The chain combines TRBV27 with TRBJ2-3; D is possibly TRBD2 (6 bases). V lost 3 bases to trimming and J lost 4 bases, with 11 bases between them. The CDR3 length is 14 residues. Germline assignment: CDR1 MNHEY and CDR2 SMNVEV (reference sequence). Written as DNA, the CDR3 is TGTGCCAGCAGTTTGGAGGGGTGTGCAGATACGCAGTATTTT. It is translated as CASSLEGCADTQYF.

This clonotype came up a few times. CDR3: CASSLRQGWKTEAFF. The CDR3 nucleotides read TGTGCCAGCAGTTTGCGACAGGGATGGAAGACTGAAGCTTTCTTT. This rearrangement joins TRBV6-1 to TRBJ1-1; 7 nucleotides agree with TRBD1. This CDR3 has 15 amino acids. Per germline, CDR1 MNHNS and CDR2 SASEGT. The ends lost 5 bases at V and 5 bases at J; junction bases unmatched: 11.

The chain employs TRBV3-1 and TRBJ2-1; D unresolved. Germline CDR1 and CDR2: LGHDT and YNNKEL (reference sequence). This CDR3 has 15 amino acids. V lost 0 bases to trimming and J lost 2 bases, with 8 bases between them. CDR3 coding DNA: TGTGCCAGCAGCCAAGAACCCGGGCCCTACAATGAGCAGTTCTTC. This gives the protein CASSQEPGPYNEQFF.

In its sample, this clonotype was seen many times. This rearrangement joins TRBV15 to TRBJ1-4; D is uncertain. V was clipped by 1 base and J by 0 bases, with 3 bases between them. The CDR3 runs to 14 residues. Looked up from germline, CDR1 is LNHNV and CDR2 is YYDKDF (reference sequence). CDR3 bases: TGTGCCACCAGCAGAGCTGCAACTAATGAAAAACTGTTTTTT. Protein: CATSRAATNEKLFF.

The rearrangement uses TRBV19 and TRBJ1-5; 7 bases are a match to TRBD1. V dropped 5 bases and J dropped 5; count of bases not matched to a gene: 6. From germline, CDR1 is LNHDA and CDR2 SQIVND (reference sequence). There are 14 residues in the CDR3. The CDR3 DNA reads TGTGCCAGTAGTCCGAACAGGGGCCATCAGCCCCAGCATTTT. This encodes CASSPNRGHQPQHF.

For the CDR3, the DNA is TGTGCCAGCAGCCCCGGGGCCCGGGGCAATGAGCAGTTCTTC. Encoded protein: CASSPGARGNEQFF. The rearrangement links TRBV9 to TRBJ2-1, with D possibly being TRBD1 or TRBD2 (5 bases each). V lost 4 bases to trimming and J lost 6 bases, with 14 bases between them. The germline CDR1 and CDR2 sequences are SGDLS and YYNGEE. This CDR3 is built from 14 residues.

This clonotype was picked up many times. The CDR3 DNA is TGTGCCAGCAGCCGAGCGCGGTCGGGGGGGATCACAGATACGCAGTATTTT. Protein product: CASSRARSGGITDTQYF. V and J are TRBV7-9 and TRBJ2-3; TRBD2 agrees at 8 bases. The ends lost 5 bases at V and 2 bases at J; junction bases unmatched: 12. This CDR3 region has 17 residues. Looked up from germline, CDR1 is SEHNR and CDR2 is FQNEAQ (reference sequence).

This clonotype has a count of ten or more. This chain joins TRBV7-2 and TRBJ2-3, with 10 bases fitting TRBD2. The CDR3 has 17 amino acids. The germline V gene has CDR1 SGHTA and CDR2 FQGNSA. Unmatched junction bases numbered 16, after V lost 5 bases and J lost 8 bases. Here the CDR3 reads CASSPLRSGRAVGTQYF. DNA for the CDR3: TGTGCCAGCAGCCCGCTTCGGAGCGGGAGGGCCGTGGGTACGCAGTATTTT.

This clonotype appeared many times. The V gene is TRBV20-1, the J gene TRBJ2-1, with a tentative D call TRBD2 (6 bases). Per germline, CDR1 DFQATT and CDR2 SNEGSKA (reference sequence). The CDR3 has 15 amino acids. With 2 bases removed from V and 7 bases from J, the gap between germline ends came to 18 bases. The CDR3 nucleotides are TGCAGTGCTAGACCCCCCGGGACTCCACCTAATGAGCAGTTCTTC. Residues: CSARPPGTPPNEQFF.

This clonotype was found many times. The chain carries TRBV11-2 and TRBJ2-1, with D perhaps TRBD2 (6 bases). The CDR3 length is 16 residues. The V gene lost 5 bases and the J gene lost 2 bases, with 16 bases spanning the gap. Per germline, CDR1 SGHAT and CDR2 FQNNGV. The CDR3 DNA is TGTGCCAGCAGCCCGATGACTAGAGGTACCTACAATGAGCAGTTCTTC. The encoded protein is CASSPMTRGTYNEQFF.

This clonotype showed up just a few times. This rearrangement joins TRBV7-2 to TRBJ2-3, with D unclear. V was pared by 3 bases and J by 2 bases, with 12 bases between. Germline loops: CDR1 SGHTA, CDR2 FQGNSA. The CDR3 is 15 residues long. CDR3 nucleotides: TGTGCCAGCAGCTTCCAAGTAGGGCACACAGATACGCAGTATTTT. It encodes CASSFQVGHTDTQYF.

There are a few counts of this clonotype. The chain is built from TRBV12-3 or TRBV12-4 and TRBJ1-1, with D unclear. The CDR3 loop spans 15 amino acids. V was pared by 4 bases and J by 7 bases, with 19 bases between. In DNA form, the CDR3 reads TGTGCCAGCAGTTCTGACACGGGGAAGCTGGGTGAAGCTTTCTTT. Its translation: CASSSDTGKLGEAFF.

This clonotype was observed at least ten times. J is TRBJ2-7 and V is TRBV25-1; a possible D gene is TRBD1 (7 bases). The CDR3 totals 15 residues. V was trimmed by 6 bases and J by 5 bases, leaving 20 bases between them. Germline assignment: CDR1 MGHDK and CDR2 SYGVNS. CDR3 residues: CASSHPGGLGDEQYF. Here the CDR3 DNA reads TGTGCCAGCAGCCATCCAGGGGGGTTGGGCGACGAGCAGTACTTC.

This clonotype was recorded at least ten times. The V gene is TRBV12-3 or TRBV12-4, the J gene TRBJ2-7; 8 bases map to TRBD1. The CDR3 is 13 amino acids. The J segment lost 5 bases and the V segment lost 6 bases, leaving 6 bases of the junction unmatched. The CDR3 DNA reads TGTGCCAGCAGCCTCGGACAGGGCAACGAGCAGTACTTC. Its translation is CASSLGQGNEQYF.

The genes are TRBV7-9 and TRBJ2-3; 12 bases map to TRBD2. The germline gives CDR1 SEHNR, CDR2 FQNEAQ (reference sequence). The CDR3 contains 14 residues. The V gene end was trimmed by 8 bases and the J gene end by 6 bases; junction bases not matched to a gene: 6. CDR3: CASQLAGGLDTQYF. CDR3 nucleotides: TGTGCCAGCCAACTAGCGGGAGGTTTGGATACGCAGTATTTT.

This clonotype was picked up many times. The chain has TRBV14 and TRBJ1-2, with TRBD1 identical over 7 bases. The CDR3 consists of 14 residues. The V segment lost 2 bases and the J segment 3 bases; nucleotides outside the gene matches: 3. CDR1 is SGHDN and CDR2 is FVKESK in the germline V gene. CDR3 loop: CASSQFTGDYGYTF. For the CDR3, the DNA is TGTGCCAGCAGCCAATTCACAGGGGACTATGGCTACACCTTC.

This clonotype was counted at least ten times. The chain recombines TRBV10-2 with TRBJ2-1; possibly TRBD1 or TRBD2 for D (5 bases each). The CDR3 is 15 amino acids. CDR1 WSHSY and CDR2 SAAADI come from the germline V gene. The ends were cut back, 2 bases at V and 4 bases at J, with 12 bases in the middle. This CDR3 is CASSENGAEYNEQFF. The CDR3, as DNA: TGCGCCAGCAGTGAGAACGGGGCGGAATACAATGAGCAGTTCTTC.

This clonotype was seen only a few times. The chain combines TRBV28 with TRBJ2-3; D might be TRBD2 (5 bases). The V gene's germline CDR1 is MDHEN and CDR2 SYDVKM. This CDR3 region has 18 residues. Trimming took off 2 bases at V and 2 bases at J, with 20 bases between the two ends. This CDR3 is CASSLLLQRTEYTDTQYF. CDR3 nucleotides: TGTGCCAGCAGTTTACTCCTTCAGCGGACCGAATACACAGATACGCAGTATTTT.

This clonotype occurred many times. The CDR3 DNA sequence: TGTGCCAGCAGTTACTCAGGGGCGGACCAGTTCTTC. It is translated as CASSYSGADQFF. The gene calls are TRBV6-5 and TRBJ2-1; D is perhaps TRBD1 (5 bases). This CDR3 is built from 12 residues. The germline V and J ends were trimmed by 0 bases and 13 bases, with 10 bases remaining between them. In germline, CDR1 is MNHEY, CDR2 SVGAGI.

This clonotype was seen a few times. This chain links TRBV6-5 with TRBJ1-2, with 7 bases matching TRBD1. The ends lost 6 bases at V and 2 bases at J; junction bases unmatched: 9. The CDR3 is made up of 15 amino acids. Germline V gene data show CDR1 as MNHEY and CDR2 as SVGAGI. CDR3 residues: CASSPSMTGNYGYTF. CDR3 in DNA: TGTGCCAGCAGCCCCTCCATGACAGGGAACTATGGCTACACCTTC.

This clonotype has ten or more counts. The chain employs TRBV2 and TRBJ1-1; no firm D call. The CDR3 length is 14 residues. Germline CDR1 SNHLY, CDR2 FYNNEI. The V gene lost 7 bases and the J gene lost 2 bases, with 14 bases spanning the gap. CDR3 in DNA: TGTGCCAGCACCGAAACAGCCAGCAACACTGAAGCTTTCTTT. It specifies CASTETASNTEAFF. Filled out from reference TRBV2 and TRBJ1-1, the complete variable domain reads EPEVTQTPSHQVTQMGQEVILRCVPISNHLYFYWYRQILGQKVEFLVSFYNNEISEKSEIFDDQFSVERPDGSNFTLKIRSTKLEDSAMYFCASTETASNTEAFFGQGTRLTVV.

This clonotype was seen only a few times. The V call is TRBV6-1, the J call TRBJ1-5, with 7 bases matching TRBD1. J lost 0 bases, V lost 4 bases, and 6 bases had no gene match. CDR1 MNHNS and CDR2 SASEGT come from the germline V gene. The CDR3 consists of 16 residues. The CDR3 is CASSALTGYSNQPQHF. DNA of the CDR3: TGTGCCAGCAGTGCTTTGACAGGGTATAGCAATCAGCCCCAGCATTTT.